The present T cell receptor beta chain was sequenced within a study of spatial heterogeneity in lung cancer. Documented time point: blood at routine non-recurrence follow-up after resection. Unsorted whole RNA of tumor, nontumor lung or frozen PBMC was sequenced. The trim removed 3 bases at V and 3 bases at J, leaving 4 bases unmatched. CDR1 is DFQATT, CDR2 SNEGSKA, per germline (reference sequence). The CDR3 loop spans 15 amino acids. TCRdb processed the 5' RACE reads anew with MiXCR; each CDR3 protein has one entry. Of 27,000 or so distinct CDR3 sequences listed, about 5.3% are singletons. This clonotype has a count of ten or more.

The source was PBMCs, collected at follow-up. This clonotype was obtained from a female donor with early-stage non-small cell lung cancer. The rearrangement uses TRBV20-1 and TRBJ2-1; 11 bases are shared with TRBD1. Here the CDR3 reads CSASSGTGGYNEQFF. CDR3 DNA: TGCAGTGCTAGCTCCGGGACAGGGGGCTACAATGAGCAGTTCTTC.